This TCR beta chain came from a study of breast tumors, draining lymph nodes, adjacent tissues. Broader study findings: Tumor and nontumor repertoires were significantly more similar in luminal-like than in basal-like breast cancer. The data were judged consistent with most tumor T cells coming from lymph node and expanding in tumor. Tumor repertoires ranked between lymph nodes and nontumor tissue in diversity, with V and J gene preferences.

TCRdb called the multiplex PCR reads again in MiXCR, with one record for every CDR3 protein. This sample has more than 80,000 distinct CDR3 sequences, with 30% found just once. The lymph nodes were axillary draining lymph nodes from breast cancer patients. This clonotype was counted between two and nine times. Its antigen is not identified. One base away lies a much larger clone, so this may be a sequencing read error. Germline-derived CDR1 and CDR2 are MNHNS and SASEGT. The CDR3 has 16 residues. Unmatched junction bases numbered 6, after V lost 6 bases and J lost 4 bases. The sample taken for sequencing was axillary lymph node tissue. The chain joins TRBV6-1 to TRBJ2-1; TRBD2 agrees at 13 bases. The sequence came from a female donor with breast cancer. Some clones in this sample may be carry-over from other donors' samples. The DNA for the CDR3 is TGTGCCAGCAGCCGGACTAGCGGGAGCCCTTACAATGAGCAGTTCTTC. It codes for CASSRTSGSPYNEQFF.